Below are 24 T cell receptor beta chains sequenced from a single sample in a study of cytotoxic CD8 clonotypes in ibrutinib-treated CLL. Using immunoSEQ multiplex PCR, the repertoire was profiled, and TCRdb retains in-frame clones only, with some absent. In the table there are some 23,000 clones, approximately 71% of which are singletons. Source: PBMCs, taken after 12 months of ibrutinib treatment. The receptors stem from a human donor with chronic lymphocytic leukemia.

This clone was seen a few times. The chain has TRBV5-1 and TRBJ1-1; a possible D gene is TRBD1 (6 bases). CDR1 is SGHRS, CDR2 YFSETQ, per germline. The CDR3 contains 16 residues. Trimming left V 1 base short and J 1 base short, with 14 bases between. The CDR3 DNA follows: TGCGCCAGCAGCTTGAAAGGGGGGATCTCGAACACTGAAGCTTTCTTT. Its translation: CASSLKGGISNTEAFF.

This clone was detected only a few times. The chain uses TRBV2 and TRBJ2-2; tentatively, D is TRBD1 or TRBD2 (5 bases each). Germline V gives CDR1 SNHLY, CDR2 FYNNEI. The CDR3 contains 16 residues. V was pared by 4 bases and J by 1 base, with 13 bases between. This chain's CDR3 is CASSGSAGRNTGELFF. Here the CDR3 DNA reads TGTGCCAGCAGTGGGTCGGCAGGGAGGAACACCGGGGAGCTGTTTTTT.

This clone showed up just a few times. The V and J genes are TRBV7-3 and TRBJ2-2, with 9 bases matching TRBD2. The CDR3 has 17 residues. V lost 5 bases to trimming and J lost 7 bases; unmatched junction nucleotides: 14. CDR1 and CDR2 (germline): SGHTA, FQGTGA. CDR3 protein: CASSLPGLAREGGELFF. CDR3 coding DNA: TGTGCCAGCAGCCTCCCCGGACTAGCGAGGGAGGGCGGGGAGCTGTTTTTT.

The chain employs TRBV7-8 and TRBJ1-1, with no clear D. Germline lookup yields CDR1 SGHVS and CDR2 FQNEAQ. V lost 5 bases, J lost 1 base, and 11 bases lay in between. The CDR3 spans 14 residues. The CDR3 loop is CASSPRAGNTEAFF. The CDR3, as DNA: TGTGCCAGCAGCCCCCGGGCTGGGAACACTGAAGCTTTCTTT.

V and J are TRBV30 and TRBJ1-4; D is unresolved. There are 13 residues in the CDR3. Looked up from germline, CDR1 is GTSNPN and CDR2 is SVGIG (reference sequence). The V gene lost 3 bases and the J gene lost 6 bases, with 11 bases spanning the gap. CDR3 nucleotides: TGTGCCTGGAGCAAGGAGGTGGATGAAAAACTGTTTTTT. It encodes CAWSKEVDEKLFF.

This clone was detected only once. This chain joins TRBV4-1 and TRBJ1-2; D ambiguous. Germline CDR1 is MGHRA and CDR2 is YSYEKL. V shed 2 bases and J shed 8 bases, with 24 bases lying between them. The CDR3 spans 17 residues. The CDR3 reads CASSQSRSTKDYLGYTF. CDR3 sequence (DNA): TGCGCCAGCAGCCAAAGCAGGTCTACAAAGGACTATCTGGGCTACACCTTC.

This chain joins TRBV4-3 and TRBJ1-2; D gene uncertain. Trimming took off 3 bases at V and 8 bases at J, with 7 bases between the two ends. Germline CDR1 and CDR2: LGHNA and YSLEER. The length of the CDR3 is 11 residues. For the CDR3, the DNA is TGCGCCAGCAGCCAGGGCCGGGGCTACACCTTC. Translated, it gives CASSQGRGYTF.

This clone was counted a few times. The chain carries TRBV6-6 and TRBJ2-1, with a possible D match to TRBD1 (5 bases). CDR3 length: 13 residues. Trimming stripped 0 bases from V and 6 bases from J, with 6 bases between. The germline gives CDR1 MNHNY, CDR2 SVGAGI (reference sequence). This CDR3 is CASSYSQGNEQFF. CDR3 sequence (DNA): TGTGCCAGCAGTTACTCGCAGGGCAATGAGCAGTTCTTC.

The chain links TRBV7-2 to TRBJ1-1, with D maybe TRBD1 (5 bases). The V gene's germline CDR1 is SGHTA and CDR2 FQGNSA. V lost 1 base and J lost 3, with 15 bases in between. The CDR3 totals 16 residues. The CDR3 nucleotides are TGTGCCAGCAGCTTAGATCAGGGACGGAAGGACACTGAAGCTTTCTTT. It yields the protein CASSLDQGRKDTEAFF.

The rearrangement joins TRBV6-4 to TRBJ2-7, with unresolved D. Germline values: CDR1 MRHNA, CDR2 SNTAGT. V shed 7 bases and J shed 9 bases, with 19 bases lying between them. The CDR3 spans 13 residues. The DNA for the CDR3 is TGTGCCAGCACACACGGCCCAGAGGTAGGGCAGTACTTC. This codes for CASTHGPEVGQYF.

V usage is TRBV7-2 and J usage is TRBJ2-5, with TRBD2 as a possible D gene (5 bases). This CDR3 contains 16 residues. Between the trimmed V and J ends, which lost 6 bases and 5 bases, there was a span of 22 bases. Germline V CDR1 and CDR2: SGHTA, FQGNSA. The CDR3 sequence is CASRKGKTSSPETQYF. The DNA for the CDR3 is TGTGCCAGCAGGAAAGGGAAAACTAGTTCTCCCGAGACCCAGTACTTC.

In this sample, this clone turned up a few times. The chain has TRBV7-6 and TRBJ2-7; D is ambiguous. V lost 0 bases and J lost 3, with 6 bases in between. Germline CDR1 SGHVS, CDR2 FNYEAQ. This CDR3 region has 13 residues. CDR3 residues: CASSLAGFYEQYF. DNA for the CDR3: TGTGCCAGCAGCTTAGCCGGATTCTACGAGCAGTACTTC.

This sequence joins TRBV4-3 and TRBJ2-1; D is undetermined. Germline lookup yields CDR1 LGHNA and CDR2 YSLEER. There are 17 residues in the CDR3. The V end lost 0 bases, the J end lost 5 bases, and 17 bases lay between the germline ends. This CDR3 is CASSQDFRVRPNNEQFF. Here the CDR3 DNA reads TGCGCCAGCAGCCAAGACTTTCGGGTTAGGCCAAACAATGAGCAGTTCTTC.

In this sample, this clone is medium-sized. The V gene is TRBV11-2, the J gene TRBJ1-6; D gene uncertain. This CDR3 is built from 15 residues. The germline gives CDR1 SGHAT, CDR2 FQNNGV. With 5 bases removed from V and 4 bases from J, the gap between germline ends came to 12 bases. CDR3 sequence: CASSPWTVYNSPLHF. CDR3 bases: TGTGCCAGCAGCCCGTGGACCGTATATAATTCACCCCTCCACTTT.

The chain recombines TRBV2 with TRBJ2-2; D remains ambiguous. Trimming took off 8 bases at V and 0 bases at J, with 16 bases between the two ends. The CDR3 contains 16 residues. From germline, CDR1 is SNHLY and CDR2 FYNNEI. The chain's CDR3 is CASLRPALTNTGELFF. The CDR3 bases are TGTGCCAGCCTAAGACCCGCCCTAACGAACACCGGGGAGCTGTTTTTT.

This chain connects TRBV9 to TRBJ1-2, with 9 bases aligning to TRBD1. Germline values: CDR1 SGDLS, CDR2 YYNGEE. This CDR3 has 13 amino acids. V was pared by 3 bases and J by 4 bases, with 1 base of the junction left unmatched. The CDR3 region is CASSATGGYGYTF. The CDR3 coding sequence is TGTGCCAGCAGCGCGACAGGGGGCTATGGCTACACCTTC.

The chain carries TRBV7-2 and TRBJ2-1, with TRBD2 identical over 13 bases. This CDR3 spans 14 amino acids. Germline values: CDR1 SGHTA, CDR2 FQGNSA. Losses at the gene ends were 5 bases for V and 12 bases for J; bases not matched to a gene: 7. CDR3 loop: CASSKKGLAGRQFF. The CDR3 DNA sequence: TGTGCCAGCAGCAAAAAGGGACTAGCGGGGCGGCAGTTCTTC.

V is TRBV11-2 and J is TRBJ2-7; 12 nucleotides agree with TRBD1. CDR1 SGHAT and CDR2 FQNNGV come from the germline V gene. The CDR3 has 15 residues. V lost 4 bases to trimming and J lost 4 bases; unmatched junction nucleotides: 5. In DNA form, the CDR3 reads TGTGCCAGCAGCTACGGGACAGGGGGCACGTACGAGCAGTACTTC. It encodes CASSYGTGGTYEQYF.

The V call is TRBV6-5, the J call TRBJ1-2, with 7 positions matching TRBD1. From germline, CDR1 is MNHEY and CDR2 SVGAGI. J was trimmed by 8 bases and V by 0 bases; bases with no gene match: 6. CDR3 size: 14 residues. This CDR3 reads CASSYSGTVRGYTF. CDR3 nucleotides: TGTGCCAGCAGTTACTCCGGGACAGTGCGCGGCTACACCTTC.

The chain is built from TRBV28 and TRBJ2-7; 7 bases are a match to TRBD1. J lost 6 bases, V lost 6 bases, and 5 bases had no gene match. The CDR3 consists of 12 residues. Germline V CDR1 and CDR2: MDHEN, SYDVKM. DNA of the CDR3: TGTGCCAGCAGCTGGACAGGTGCCGAGCAGTACTTC. Protein: CASSWTGAEQYF.

The rearrangement joins TRBV7-6 to TRBJ2-5; 10 bases are a match to TRBD1. The germline gives CDR1 SGHVS, CDR2 FNYEAQ. V shed 4 bases, J shed 2 bases, and the junction held 13 bases outside the gene matches. The CDR3 has 18 residues. CDR3 residues: CASSSLGRQGALQETQYF. The CDR3 region has the DNA TGTGCCAGCAGCTCACTCGGGAGACAGGGGGCGTTACAAGAGACCCAGTACTTC.

This clone was observed a handful of times. The CDR3, as DNA: TGTGCCAGCAGCGGACAGGGGGGATTCTCGGGCACCGGGGAGCTGTTTTTT. This codes for CASSGQGGFSGTGELFF. The rearrangement links TRBV9 to TRBJ2-2, with 9 bases that match TRBD1. Germline assignment: CDR1 SGDLS and CDR2 YYNGEE. This CDR3 spans 17 amino acids. Losses at the gene ends were 3 bases for V and 4 bases for J; bases not matched to a gene: 10.

The rearrangement uses TRBV6-5 and TRBJ2-7; D unclear. The germline V gene encodes CDR1 MNHEY and CDR2 SVGAGI. This CDR3 spans 11 amino acids. The germline V and J ends were trimmed by 8 bases and 2 bases, with 7 bases remaining between them. The chain's CDR3 is CASGRTYEQYF. The CDR3, as DNA: TGTGCCAGCGGGCGGACCTACGAGCAGTACTTC.

The V gene is TRBV6-1, the J gene TRBJ2-7; D is uncertain. In germline, CDR1 is MNHNS, CDR2 SASEGT. Deletions cut 9 bases from V and 7 bases from J, with 19 bases between. The CDR3 length is 13 residues. The CDR3 coding sequence is TGTGCCAGTATCCGGGCCCCGATGGGGGAGCAGTACTTC. Encoded protein: CASIRAPMGEQYF.